This T cell receptor (beta chain) was documented in a study of T cell changes during pregnancy in multiple sclerosis. Generated by immunoSEQ multiplex PCR, the TCRdb table keeps only in-frame clones and is missing some. The top ten clones hold approximately 0.2% of a sample with tens of thousands of clones, 92% of them seen once. After removal of 3 bases from V and 6 bases from J, the junction contained 10 bases not matched to a gene. Germline CDR1 is SGHNT and CDR2 is YYREEE (reference sequence). This CDR3 has 16 residues. This sequence was found in a female donor with multiple sclerosis, enrolled in a pregnancy study. Sequencing used CD4+ T cells from peripheral blood mononuclear cells, obtained in the second trimester of pregnancy. This chain uses TRBV5-4 with TRBJ2-7, with 12 bases lining up with TRBD1. The CDR3 region has the DNA TGTGCCAGCAGCTCCCCTCCGGGACAGGGGGCGGGCGAGCAGTACTTC. This sequence encodes CASSSPPGQGAGEQYF.